These 25 T cell receptor beta chains share one sample of origin, sequenced in a study of T cell changes during pregnancy in multiple sclerosis. TCRdb's copy holds only in-frame clones and misses some; the assay was immunoSEQ multiplex PCR. The table records about 69,000 clones, 91% of them present only once. Sequencing was performed on CD4+ T cells from peripheral blood mononuclear cells, taken in the third trimester of pregnancy. These receptors originate from a female donor in good health, enrolled as a control in a pregnancy study.

The CDR3 here is CAWSETFGQIYTEAFF. For the CDR3, the DNA is TGTGCCTGGAGTGAAACCTTTGGACAGATATACACTGAAGCTTTCTTT. The J gene is TRBJ1-1, the V gene TRBV30; D perhaps matches TRBD1 (6 bases). CDR3 length: 16 amino acids. Germline V gene lookup returns CDR1 GTSNPN and CDR2 SVGIG (reference sequence). V lost 1 base to trimming and J lost 3 bases, with 18 bases between them.

The chain is built from TRBV7-9 and TRBJ1-3; D is unclear. This CDR3 has 15 residues. Trimming stripped 2 bases from V and 0 bases from J, with 8 bases between. Germline V CDR1 and CDR2: SEHNR, FQNEAQ (reference sequence). CDR3 bases: TGTGCCAGCAGCTTATGGGCCAGCTCTGGAAACACCATATATTTT. This encodes CASSLWASSGNTIYF.

The chain has TRBV6-5 and TRBJ2-5; the match to TRBD1 covers 7 bases. The CDR3 consists of 15 residues. Losses at the gene ends were 4 bases for V and 9 bases for J; bases not matched to a gene: 14. Germline V gene lookup returns CDR1 MNHEY and CDR2 SVGAGI. The CDR3 sequence: CASSSIGGSREAQYF. In DNA, the CDR3 is TGTGCCAGCAGTTCAATAGGGGGCTCAAGAGAAGCCCAGTACTTC.

The gene calls are TRBV5-1 and TRBJ2-2; TRBD2 is a possible D gene (6 bases). CDR3 length equals 12 residues. With 6 bases removed from V and 6 bases from J, the gap between germline ends came to 9 bases. CDR1 SGHRS and CDR2 YFSETQ come from the germline V gene. The CDR3 spells CASTEGPGELFF. CDR3 bases: TGCGCCAGCACGGAGGGTCCCGGGGAGCTGTTTTTT.

In this sample, this clone turned up a few times. The V and J genes are TRBV7-2 and TRBJ1-6; a weak D match, TRBD1 (5 bases). The germline V gene encodes CDR1 SGHTA and CDR2 FQGNSA. V was clipped by 3 bases and J by 9 bases, with 18 bases between them. CDR3 size: 16 residues. In DNA form, the CDR3 reads TGTGCCAGCAGCTTTATCGCGGGACTGACCTTTTCACCCCTCCACTTT. Translating it yields CASSFIAGLTFSPLHF.

This clone was observed a single time. The chain recombines TRBV11-1 with TRBJ1-2; 8 bases map to TRBD1. Germline V lookup: CDR1 SGHAT, CDR2 FQDESV (reference sequence). V lost 5 bases and J lost 8; bases outside the gene matches: 22. This CDR3 comprises 18 residues. The chain's CDR3 is CASSTPKDREGAFVGYTF. The CDR3 DNA follows: TGTGCCAGCAGCACCCCCAAGGACAGGGAAGGAGCCTTCGTCGGCTACACCTTC.

This chain uses TRBV9 with TRBJ2-3, with TRBD2 matching 12 bases. Germline CDR1 SGDLS, CDR2 YYNGEE. V gave up 2 bases and J gave up 3 bases; unmatched junction bases: 13. CDR3 length: 19 amino acids. CDR3: CASSVGPSGGARGTDTQYF. In DNA form, the CDR3 reads TGTGCCAGCAGCGTGGGCCCTAGCGGGGGGGCACGTGGGACAGATACGCAGTATTTT.

The V gene is TRBV11-1, the J gene TRBJ2-5; TRBD1 matches at 9 bases. The germline V gene encodes CDR1 SGHAT and CDR2 FQDESV (reference sequence). V shed 5 bases, J shed 4 bases, and the junction held 2 bases outside the gene matches. This CDR3 has 13 amino acids. The CDR3 coding sequence is TGTGCCAGCAGCCCGGACAGGGGAGAGACCCAGTACTTC. This codes for CASSPDRGETQYF. The entire variable domain, with the rest obtained from reference TRBV11-1 and TRBJ2-5, is as follows: EAEVAQSPRYKITEKSQAVAFWCDPISGHATLYWYRQILGQGPELLVQFQDESVVDDSQLPKDRFSAERLKGVDSTLKIQPAELGDSAMYLCASSPDRGETQYFGPGTRLLVL.

The chain carries TRBV4-2 and TRBJ2-2; 8 bases agree with TRBD2. V shed 0 bases, J shed 5 bases, and the junction held 5 bases outside the gene matches. This CDR3 is built from 16 residues. Looked up from germline, CDR1 is LGHNA and CDR2 is YNFKEQ. The CDR3 DNA follows: TGTGCCAGCAGCCAAGATTCGGGACTAGAAACCGGGGAGCTGTTTTTT. Translated, it gives CASSQDSGLETGELFF.

The chain links TRBV14 to TRBJ1-5, with a tentative D call TRBD1 (6 bases). Trimming left V 1 base short and J 3 bases short, with 19 bases between. CDR3 length equals 18 residues. The germline V gene encodes CDR1 SGHDN and CDR2 FVKESK. For the CDR3, the DNA is TGTGCCAGCAGCCAAGTGGTTACACTGACAGGCGACAATCAGCCCCAGCATTTT. Its translation: CASSQVVTLTGDNQPQHF.

V is TRBV9 and J is TRBJ2-7; 10 bases fit TRBD1. The trim removed 4 bases at V and 4 bases at J, leaving 5 bases unmatched. CDR3 length equals 14 residues. Germline V CDR1 and CDR2: SGDLS, YYNGEE. DNA for the CDR3: TGTGCCAGCAGCATCCGACAGGGGGCTTACGAGCAGTACTTC. Protein product: CASSIRQGAYEQYF.

The chain is built from TRBV4-2 and TRBJ1-2; 8 bases align to TRBD1. The CDR3 sequence is 14 residues long. Per germline, CDR1 LGHNA and CDR2 YNFKEQ. The V and J ends lost 3 bases and 3 bases, in that order; junction bases with no gene match: 3. This CDR3 reads CASSQDREDYGYTF. The CDR3 DNA reads as TGTGCCAGCAGCCAGGACAGGGAAGACTATGGCTACACCTTC.

The V call is TRBV18, the J call TRBJ2-7; D call uncertain. The CDR3 loop spans 14 amino acids. Per germline, CDR1 KGHSH and CDR2 LQKENI. V lost 4 bases and J lost 6, with 16 bases in between. CDR3 DNA: TGTGCCAGCTCACTAACCTCATACAGTTCCGAGCAGTACTTC. It codes for CASSLTSYSSEQYF.

V gene TRBV4-2 combines with J gene TRBJ2-1, with 11 bases matching TRBD2. Germline V gene lookup returns CDR1 LGHNA and CDR2 YNFKEQ. Germline trimming cut 4 bases from V and 7 bases from J; bases unmatched to any gene: 12. The length of the CDR3 is 17 residues. CDR3: CASSLSTGTSGGNEQFF. The CDR3, as DNA: TGTGCCAGCAGCCTCTCGACCGGGACTAGCGGTGGAAATGAGCAGTTCTTC.

The chain has TRBV11-1 and TRBJ1-2, with 7 bases identical to TRBD1. The V gene end was trimmed by 4 bases and the J gene end by 5 bases; junction bases not matched to a gene: 7. The CDR3 totals 14 residues. CDR1 is SGHAT and CDR2 is FQDESV in the germline V gene (reference sequence). This chain's CDR3 is CASSSQGDGYGYTF. In nucleotides, the CDR3 is TGTGCCAGCAGCTCGCAGGGGGATGGGTATGGCTACACCTTC. Drawing the rest from reference TRBV11-1 and TRBJ1-2, the complete variable domain is EAEVAQSPRYKITEKSQAVAFWCDPISGHATLYWYRQILGQGPELLVQFQDESVVDDSQLPKDRFSAERLKGVDSTLKIQPAELGDSAMYLCASSSQGDGYGYTFGSGTRLTVV.

Notes on this clone: This specimen includes other DNA sequences encoding the same CDR3. CDR3 loop: CASSATYEQYF. CDR3 coding DNA: TGTGCCAGCAGCGCAACTTACGAGCAGTACTTC. V and J are TRBV7-2 and TRBJ2-7; the D is unclear. Germline CDR1 is SGHTA and CDR2 is FQGNSA. The CDR3 has 11 residues. Trimming pared 5 bases from V and 4 bases from J, leaving 6 bases between.

V is TRBV30 and J is TRBJ1-1; 9 nucleotides line up with TRBD1. In germline, CDR1 is GTSNPN, CDR2 SVGIG (reference sequence). V lost 0 bases and J lost 6; bases outside the gene matches: 2. The CDR3 runs 13 residues. The CDR3 here is CAWSVQGAPEAFF. Here the CDR3 DNA reads TGTGCCTGGAGTGTACAGGGGGCCCCTGAAGCTTTCTTT. The full variable domain, its missing parts supplied by reference TRBV30 and TRBJ1-1, is SQTIHQWPATLVQPVGSPLSLECTVEGTSNPNLYWYRQAAGRGLQLLFYSVGIGQISSEVPQNLSASRPQDRQFILSSKKLLLSDSGFYLCAWSVQGAPEAFFGQGTRLTVV.

The chain carries TRBV9 and TRBJ2-7, with 8 bases fitting TRBD2. The ends lost 2 bases at V and 5 bases at J; junction bases unmatched: 9. The germline V gene has CDR1 SGDLS and CDR2 YYNGEE. This CDR3 spans 15 amino acids. The DNA of the CDR3 is TGTGCCAGCAGCGTCGCTCCCGGGGGGGTCCACGAGCAGTACTTC. Translated, it gives CASSVAPGGVHEQYF.

The V call is TRBV5-1, the J call TRBJ2-3; D is ambiguous. This CDR3 contains 14 residues. V dropped 1 base and J dropped 2 bases, with 8 bases sitting between them. Germline lookup yields CDR1 SGHRS and CDR2 YFSETQ. The DNA for the CDR3 is TGCGCCAGCAGCTTGTCCGGGTTCACAGATACGCAGTATTTT. Translation: CASSLSGFTDTQYF.

The chain links TRBV9 to TRBJ2-3; tentative D call: TRBD2 (5 bases). This CDR3 has 16 residues. Trimming took off 1 base at V and 0 bases at J, with 12 bases between the two ends. Germline CDR1 is SGDLS and CDR2 is YYNGEE. The CDR3 loop is CASSVLGSASTDTQYF. In DNA form, the CDR3 reads TGTGCCAGCAGCGTACTGGGGAGTGCAAGCACAGATACGCAGTATTTT.

V usage is TRBV4-3 and J usage is TRBJ1-2; no clear D gene. V lost 4 bases, J lost 4 bases, and 16 bases lay in between. Germline-derived CDR1 and CDR2 are LGHNA and YSLEER. The CDR3 contains 15 residues. CDR3 DNA sequence: TGCGCCAGCAGCCCCGATTTGGTGGGCCGCTATGGCTACACCTTC. Translated: CASSPDLVGRYGYTF.

This chain links TRBV5-6 with TRBJ1-1; no clear D. This CDR3 has 15 residues. Trimming took 4 bases from V and 2 from J, leaving 15 bases between them. Germline assignment: CDR1 SGHDT and CDR2 YYEEEE. The CDR3 bases are TGTGCCAGCAGCCCCCGGAGCGGGCCCAACACTGAAGCTTTCTTT. Translating it yields CASSPRSGPNTEAFF.

The chain uses TRBV11-2 and TRBJ2-7; 9 bases fit TRBD1. This CDR3 is built from 17 residues. V shed 2 bases and J 1 base; nucleotides not matched to a gene: 9. Germline V CDR1 and CDR2: SGHAT, FQNNGV. The CDR3 DNA is TGTGCCAGCAGCTTACTTGCCGGGACAGGGAGTTCCTACGAGCAGTACTTC. Protein product: CASSLLAGTGSSYEQYF.

The rearrangement uses TRBV6-4 and TRBJ1-2; the match to TRBD1 covers 9 bases. Germline CDR1 and CDR2: MRHNA and SNTAGT. CDR3 length: 18 amino acids. The junction had 14 bases not matched to a gene; V was cut back by 2 bases and J by 4 bases. CDR3 sequence (DNA): TGTGCCAGCAGTGACGTAGAATCCGGGACAGGGCCTATCTATGGCTACACCTTC. Residues: CASSDVESGTGPIYGYTF.

The V gene is TRBV10-3, the J gene TRBJ2-5; TRBD1 agrees at 10 bases. The CDR3 contains 15 residues. Germline V CDR1 and CDR2: ENHRY, SYGVKD. The junction had 7 bases not matched to a gene; V was cut back by 4 bases and J by 5 bases. CDR3 nucleotides: TGTGCCATCAGTGGGCCGGGACAGGGGATGGAGACCCAGTACTTC. It encodes CAISGPGQGMETQYF.